Sequencing of this T cell receptor beta chain was carried out in a study of siplizumab effects on memory and regulatory T cells. Broader study findings: It was never confirmed that proliferating Tregs from siplizumab cultures were suppressive. Naive T cells seemed more diverse than memory cells; they also seemed major alloresponse contributors. Alloreactive sequences from unstimulated CD4+ memory cells fell significantly with siplizumab. Just a small share of alloreactive clones was traced back to unstimulated subsets.

In the case of this clone: No antigen is known for it.

Germline loops: CDR1 LGHNT, CDR2 FRNRAP. With V trimmed by 5 bases and J by 1 base, 3 bases remained unmatched. This CDR3 is built from 14 residues. The repertoire was sequenced with immunoSEQ multiplex PCR; TCRdb's copy has only in-frame clones and lacks some. The sample comprises 100,000 to 110,000 clones, approximately 94% of which are singletons, and 1% to 1.5% rests with the top ten. The TCR was taken from a human donor in good health. V gene TRBV12-5 combines with J gene TRBJ2-5, with 8 bases matching TRBD1. The sequenced sample consisted of non-Treg CD4+ T cells sorted from blood. The DNA for the CDR3 is TGTGCTAGTGGTCTCGGGACAGGCCAAGAGACCCAGTACTTC. Amino acid sequence: CASGLGTGQETQYF.